Listed below are T cell receptor beta chains from one sample, sequenced in a study of blood T cell repertoires in COVID-19. The repertoire was sequenced with immunoSEQ multiplex PCR; TCRdb's copy has only in-frame clones and lacks some. The sample holds under 500,000 clones, around 91% seen once. Input material: PBMCs or T cells enriched from blood (not recorded which). Receptors originate from a man aged 25 to 45 who had recovered from COVID-19. Both conserved end residues are part of each CDR3. A D gene is named only where the DNA matches it firmly. Rows may omit the clone size; those that give it use once, few, many or a size class.

TRBV5-1,once,14,.,TRBJ1-3,CASSPRGSENTIYF,TGCGCCAGCAGCCCCCGTGGCAGCGAAAACACCATATATTTT
TRBV3-1/TRBV3-2,.,16,TRBD2,TRBJ2-7,CASSHKASGSNYEQYF,TGTGCCAGCAGCCATAAGGCTAGCGGGAGCAATTACGAGCAGTACTTC
TRBV7-2,.,16,TRBD2,TRBJ2-5,CASSLWTSGRAETQYF,TGTGCCAGCAGCTTATGGACTAGCGGGAGGGCAGAGACCCAGTACTTC
TRBV15,.,14,.,TRBJ2-7,CATSRAGAAYEQYF,TGTGCCACCAGCAGAGCAGGGGCGGCCTACGAGCAGTACTTC
TRBV7-8,.,18,TRBD2,TRBJ2-6,CASSGGLAGISGANVLTF,TGTGCCAGCAGCGGGGGGTTAGCGGGCATCTCTGGGGCCAACGTCCTGACTTTC
TRBV19,.,16,TRBD2,TRBJ2-3,CASSMGSGRTTDTQYF,TGTGCCAGTAGTATGGGTAGCGGGAGGACCACAGATACGCAGTATTTT
TRBV12-5,.,13,.,TRBJ1-5,CASGLYGNQPQHF,TGTGCTAGTGGTTTGTACGGGAATCAGCCCCAGCATTTT
TRBV7-9,.,16,TRBD1,TRBJ1-3,CASSHLTGGTGNTIYF,TGTGCCAGCAGCCACCTGACAGGGGGCACTGGAAACACCATATATTTT
TRBV27,.,15,TRBD2,TRBJ2-7,CASSLLAGGTYEQYF,TGTGCCAGCAGTTTACTAGCGGGAGGGACCTACGAGCAGTACTTC
TRBV6-5,.,12,.,TRBJ2-7,CASISQSYEQYF,TGTGCCAGCATCTCACAATCCTACGAGCAGTACTTC
TRBV9,.,15,TRBD2,TRBJ2-3,CASSPYSGITDTQYF,TGTGCCAGTTCACCCTATAGCGGGATCACAGATACGCAGTATTTT
TRBV13,.,15,TRBD1,TRBJ2-3,CASSFDRESTDTQYF,TGTGCCAGCAGCTTCGACAGGGAAAGCACAGATACGCAGTATTTT
TRBV3-1/TRBV3-2,.,14,.,TRBJ1-2,CASSQKDRNYGYTF,TGTGCCAGCAGCCAAAAGGACAGAAACTATGGCTACACCTTC
TRBV28,.,16,TRBD1,TRBJ1-5,CASSKTGTGRNQPQHF,TGTGCCAGCAGTAAAACCGGGACAGGGCGTAATCAGCCCCAGCATTTT
TRBV30,once,14,.,TRBJ1-5,CAWSVKGDNQPQHF,TGTGCCTGGAGCGTAAAGGGGGACAATCAGCCCCAGCATTTT
TRBV5-1,.,12,.,TRBJ2-5,CASSLTRETQYF,TGCGCCAGCAGCCTTACTAGAGAGACCCAGTACTTC
TRBV19,.,13,.,TRBJ1-5,CASSKQGRQPQHF,TGTGCCAGTAGTAAGCAGGGGCGTCAGCCCCAGCATTTT
TRBV24-1,.,12,.,TRBJ1-4,CATSASNEKLFF,TGTGCCACCAGTGCCTCTAATGAAAAACTGTTTTTT
TRBV7-9,.,16,TRBD2,TRBJ2-2,CASIPLASGSVGELFF,TGTGCCAGCATCCCTCTGGCTAGCGGGAGTGTCGGGGAGCTGTTTTTT
TRBV5-6,.,13,.,TRBJ1-1,CASSDTYRVQAFF,TGTGCCAGCAGCGATACCTACAGGGTACAAGCTTTCTTT
TRBV19,.,15,TRBD1,TRBJ1-2,CASTRPSTGYYGYTF,TGTGCCAGTACCCGACCCTCGACAGGGTACTATGGCTACACCTTC
TRBV28,.,16,TRBD1,TRBJ2-2,CASSLSPGQVTGELFF,TGTGCCAGCAGTTTAAGCCCAGGACAGGTAACCGGGGAGCTGTTTTTT
TRBV9,.,16,TRBD2,TRBJ2-3,CASSYGLAGVRDTQYF,TGTGCCAGCAGCTACGGACTAGCGGGAGTCCGGGATACGCAGTATTTT
TRBV11-2,.,15,.,TRBJ2-7,CASSRVLGRSYEQYF,TGTGCCAGCAGCCGCGTGTTGGGCCGATCCTACGAGCAGTACTTC
TRBV19,.,13,.,TRBJ2-1,CASRARTYDEQFF,TGTGCCAGTAGGGCCAGGACTTACGACGAGCAGTTCTTC
TRBV29-1,.,10,.,TRBJ1-1,CSARDTEAFF,TGCAGCGCCCGGGACACTGAAGCTTTCTTT
TRBV24-1,few,13,.,TRBJ2-1,CATSDSGVGEQFF,TGTGCCACCAGTGATTCGGGGGTAGGCGAGCAGTTCTTC
TRBV28,.,15,TRBD1,TRBJ1-5,CASSFADRGNQPQHF,TGTGCCAGCAGTTTTGCTGACAGGGGGAATCAGCCCCAGCATTTT
TRBV3-1/TRBV3-2,once,15,.,TRBJ1-2,CASSQEGGKYYGYTF,TGTGCCAGCAGCCAAGAGGGCGGGAAGTACTATGGCTACACCTTC
TRBV5-1,.,16,TRBD2,TRBJ2-3,CASSGLAGDGTDTQYF,TGCGCCAGCAGCGGACTAGCGGGAGATGGCACAGATACGCAGTATTTT
TRBV29-1,.,12,TRBD2,TRBJ2-7,CSVGPGGYEQYF,TGCAGCGTTGGGCCGGGGGGCTACGAGCAGTACTTC
TRBV7-2,.,15,TRBD2,TRBJ2-7,CASSSVGTSEYEQYF,TGTGCCAGCAGCTCCGTCGGCACTAGCGAGTACGAGCAGTACTTC
TRBV6-5,.,11,.,TRBJ1-1,CASSYGPEAFF,TGTGCCAGCAGTTATGGCCCGGAAGCTTTCTTT
TRBV27,.,15,.,TRBJ1-4,CASSLSKAGNEKLFF,TGTGCCAGCAGTTTATCGAAGGCAGGTAACGAAAAACTGTTTTTT
TRBV7-9,.,11,.,TRBJ2-7,CARTNRAEQYF,TGTGCCAGAACGAACAGGGCCGAGCAGTACTTC
TRBV19,once,17,.,TRBJ1-5,CASKSMVSTRRDQPQHF,TGTGCCAGTAAGAGCATGGTCTCAACACGGAGAGATCAGCCCCAGCATTTT
TRBV30,.,12,.,TRBJ2-7,CAWKGGGAEQYF,TGTGCCTGGAAAGGGGGGGGAGCCGAGCAGTACTTC
TRBV18,.,15,TRBD1,TRBJ1-2,CASSPGTGRLAGYTF,TGTGCCAGCTCACCAGGGACAGGGCGTTTAGCTGGCTACACCTTC
TRBV2,.,17,.,TRBJ1-4,CASRGGRLIATNEKLFF,TGTGCCAGCAGGGGCGGGAGGTTGATTGCAACTAATGAAAAACTGTTTTTT
TRBV30,.,13,.,TRBJ1-2,CAWSVRGDYGYTF,TGTGCCTGGAGTGTACGCGGGGATTATGGCTACACCTTC
TRBV6-5,once,14,.,TRBJ1-2,CASSYSRAWEGYTF,TGTGCCAGCAGTTACTCGAGGGCGTGGGAGGGCTACACCTTC
TRBV3-1/TRBV3-2,.,14,.,TRBJ1-2,CASSLSQGRHGYTF,TGTGCCAGCAGCCTTTCACAGGGACGTCATGGCTACACCTTC